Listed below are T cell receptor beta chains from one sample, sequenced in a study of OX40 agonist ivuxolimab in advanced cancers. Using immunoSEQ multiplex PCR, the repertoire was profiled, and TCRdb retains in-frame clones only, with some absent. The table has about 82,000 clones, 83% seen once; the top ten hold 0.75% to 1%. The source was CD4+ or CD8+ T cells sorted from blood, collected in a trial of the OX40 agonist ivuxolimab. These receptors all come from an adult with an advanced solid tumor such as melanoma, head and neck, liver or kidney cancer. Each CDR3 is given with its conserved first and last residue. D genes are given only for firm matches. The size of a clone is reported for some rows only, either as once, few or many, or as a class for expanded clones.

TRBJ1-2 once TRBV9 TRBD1 TGTGCCAGCACCAGGACAGGGGGCTATGGCTACACCTTC CASTRTGGYGYTF
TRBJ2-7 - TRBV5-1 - TGCGCCAGCAGCGTGGGGGAAAGGGCCGAGCAGTACTTC CASSVGERAEQYF
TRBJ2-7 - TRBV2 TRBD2 TGTGCCAGCAGCCCGGTCCCGCGGGGGGAGCAGTACTTC CASSPVPRGEQYF
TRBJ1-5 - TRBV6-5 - TGTGCCAGCAGTTTTGACCGCTACAATCAGCCCCAGCATTTT CASSFDRYNQPQHF
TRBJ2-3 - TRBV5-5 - TGTGCCAGCAGCTTGGTACCGGGGCAGGGAGATACGCAGTATTTT CASSLVPGQGDTQYF
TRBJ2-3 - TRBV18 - TGTGCCAGCTCACCTACAGTCGGCACAGATACGCAGTATTTT CASSPTVGTDTQYF
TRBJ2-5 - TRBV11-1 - TGTGCCAGCAGCTCCGGGGAGACCCAGTACTTC CASSSGETQYF
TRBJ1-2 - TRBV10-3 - TGTGCCATCGGACAGATAGACTATGGCTACACCTTC CAIGQIDYGYTF
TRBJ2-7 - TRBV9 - TGTGCCAGCAGCGTAGCTCCCACTAGTTACGAGCAGTACTTC CASSVAPTSYEQYF
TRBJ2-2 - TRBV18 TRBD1 TGTGCCAGCTCACCGCTCGCGACAGGGGATCTGGGCACCGGGGAGCTGTTTTTT CASSPLATGDLGTGELFF